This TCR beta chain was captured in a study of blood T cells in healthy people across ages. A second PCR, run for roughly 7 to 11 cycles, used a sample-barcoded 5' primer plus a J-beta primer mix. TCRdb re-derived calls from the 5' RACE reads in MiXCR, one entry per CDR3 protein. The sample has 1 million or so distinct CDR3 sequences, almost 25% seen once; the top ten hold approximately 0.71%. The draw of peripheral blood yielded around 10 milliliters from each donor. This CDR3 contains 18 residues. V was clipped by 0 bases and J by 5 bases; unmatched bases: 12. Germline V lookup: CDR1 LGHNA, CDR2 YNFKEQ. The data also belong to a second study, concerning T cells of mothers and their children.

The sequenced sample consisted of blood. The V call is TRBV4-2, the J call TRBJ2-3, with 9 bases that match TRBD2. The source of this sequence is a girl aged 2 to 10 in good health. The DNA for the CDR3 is TGTGCCAGCAGCCAAGATTTAGTCGCGGGCGGGAGGGTAGATACGCAGTATTTT. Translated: CASSQDLVAGGRVDTQYF.